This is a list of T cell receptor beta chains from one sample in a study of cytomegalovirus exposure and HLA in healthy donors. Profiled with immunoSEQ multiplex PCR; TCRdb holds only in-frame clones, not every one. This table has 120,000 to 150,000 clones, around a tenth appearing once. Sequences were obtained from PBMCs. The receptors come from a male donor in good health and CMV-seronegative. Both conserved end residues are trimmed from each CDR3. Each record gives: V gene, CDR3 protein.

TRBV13,ASSLALPGLAERSYEQY
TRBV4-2,ASSQDPSYYGYT
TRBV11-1,ASSRGGTEAF
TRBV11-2,ASSLDQRSSYEQY
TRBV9,ASSVASRAVMNTEAF
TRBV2,ASRVPGQGALGELF
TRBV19,ASNTGDTEAF
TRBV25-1,ASSEGQGAYGYT
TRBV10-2,ASSDRGQDTEAF
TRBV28,ASTPQGDEKLF
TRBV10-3,AISELSGNQPQH
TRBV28,ASSFMLGGGFAGETQY
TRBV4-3,ASSPPGSYEQY
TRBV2,ASRDQRGGEQF
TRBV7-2,ASSLGASGLTYEQY
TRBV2,ASRLTVFTEAF
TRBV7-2,ASRGGGTDTQY
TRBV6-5,ASSYSPRSYAF
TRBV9,ASSVDGASENEKLF
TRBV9,ASSVGRDEQY
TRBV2,ASSESGLGEKG
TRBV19,ASRFSHLPSYEQY
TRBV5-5,ASSWGTVASYNEQF
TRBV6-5,ASSYSSSAYNEQF
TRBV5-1,ASSGGGNTEAF
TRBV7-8,ASSLRGLNTEAF
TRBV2,ASSEFPGASGNTIY
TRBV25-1,ASSELGTSGSGANFLT
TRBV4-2,ASSQEPGSGGNNEQF
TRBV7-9,ATPRDREATNEKLF
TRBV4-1,ASSQEIGLAESYEQY
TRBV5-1,ASSLAGRTGRNEQY
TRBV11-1,ASSAWDSYEQY
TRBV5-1,ASSLGIISGRAADTQY
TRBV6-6,ASSYEFSYEQY
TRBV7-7,ASSLGFPGQRTSGELF
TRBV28,ASRLTGTAYEQY
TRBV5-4,ASSFRPQGLVEQY
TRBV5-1,ASSSVAGPQAGYT
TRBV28,ASSTVTGSTEAF
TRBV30,ACPGDANTGELF
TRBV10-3,AISGGLAGGPGEQY
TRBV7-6,ASSFLAGGPNEQF
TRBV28,ASNAGTYYGYT
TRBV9,ASSARGQGANTEAF
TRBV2,ASRESGWNEKLF
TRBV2,ASSVTVSGYT
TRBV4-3,ASSHIQGGHGYT
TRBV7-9,ASSFSESSYEQY
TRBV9,ASSVGRDTEAF
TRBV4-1,ASSRRTGRRYT
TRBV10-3,AISERDTGEAF
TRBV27,ASSPVGRLVYEQY
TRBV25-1,ASTRGNEKLF
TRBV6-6,ASSYLGAENTEAF
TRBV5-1,ASSFLDADTDTQY
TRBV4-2,ASSQGSTYLSSTDTQY
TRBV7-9,ASSVEPYEQY